Each of the 17 T cell receptor beta chains below was sequenced from the same sample in a study of T cells in Graves' hyperthyroidism and ophthalmopathy (dated by TCRdb to about 2019). Libraries came from multiplex PCR. TCRdb names Illumina HiSeq 2000 as the instrument used. The TCR beta CDR3 regions were amplified from RNA transcripts. For the first round of RT-PCR on the TCR CDR3, the HTBI primer set was used together with the Qiagen OneStep RT-PCR kit. The public sequencing data were trimmed at Q25 with fastp and processed into clonotypes with MiXCR by TCRdb, which kept only in-frame beta chains. Rows are combined by CDR3 protein, so each entry shows the most common genes and DNA. This sample has around 400,000 distinct CDR3 sequences in its table, and 13% of those were observed once. The ten largest account for roughly 8.3% of the sample. The sequencing sample was made of blood. The origin of the receptors is a woman aged 18-35 years with Graves' hyperthyroidism.

The chain has TRBV27 and TRBJ1-1; D gene unclear. The germline CDR1 and CDR2 sequences are MNHEY and SMNVEV (reference sequence). V lost 2 bases, J lost 7 bases, and 11 bases lay in between. CDR3 length equals 13 residues. DNA of the CDR3: TGTGCCAGCAGTTTACCGGACGGAGTTGAAGCTTTCTTT. It codes for CASSLPDGVEAFF.

In its sample, this clonotype was seen many times. This chain connects TRBV20-1 to TRBJ1-5, with 7 nucleotides matching TRBD1. This CDR3 is built from 17 residues. Looked up from germline, CDR1 is DFQATT and CDR2 is SNEGSKA (reference sequence). V was clipped by 3 bases and J by 5 bases; unmatched bases: 16. The CDR3 DNA reads TGCAGTGCTAGGGTCCCTCAGGGGGGCGAAGGGCATCAGCCCCAGCATTTT. Translation: CSARVPQGGEGHQPQHF.

The chain carries TRBV5-6 and TRBJ1-1; no clear D gene. This CDR3 has 13 residues. Per germline, CDR1 SGHDT and CDR2 YYEEEE. V lost 4 bases, J lost 2 bases, and 9 bases lay in between. The CDR3 DNA is TGTGCCAGCAGCCTCCCGGACAACACTGAAGCTTTCTTT. Protein product: CASSLPDNTEAFF.

V is TRBV7-2 and J is TRBJ2-7, with D maybe TRBD2 (6 bases). The CDR3 sequence is 15 residues long. From germline, CDR1 is SGHTA and CDR2 FQGNSA. The V end was cut by 2 bases, the J end by 3 bases, with 14 bases between. This CDR3 reads CASSLTEGILYEQYF. The CDR3 nucleotides read TGTGCCAGCAGCTTAACGGAGGGAATTCTCTACGAGCAGTACTTC.

This clonotype was counted many times. The chain is built from TRBV30 and TRBJ1-1; D unresolved. V was shortened by 5 bases and J by 2 bases, with 6 bases between the two germline ends. CDR1 and CDR2 from the germline V gene are GTSNPN and SVGIG (reference sequence). There are 11 residues in the CDR3. The chain's CDR3 is CAWYLNTEAFF. The CDR3 nucleotides read TGTGCCTGGTACCTCAACACTGAAGCTTTCTTT.

This clonotype was observed once. The chain combines TRBV14 with TRBJ1-1, with D perhaps matching TRBD1 (5 bases). CDR1 is SGHDN, CDR2 FVKESK, per germline. V shed 9 bases and J shed 3 bases, with 23 bases lying between them. The CDR3 is 16 residues long. Written as DNA, the CDR3 is TGTGCCAGATTTCTCTCCTGGGGGGACCCGTACACTGAAGCTTTCTTT. It codes for CARFLSWGDPYTEAFF.

In its sample, this clonotype was seen many times. CDR3 sequence (DNA): TGTGCCAGCAGTCCTACAGGGAGCCAGAACACTGAAGCTTTCTTT. The encoded protein is CASSPTGSQNTEAFF. The chain has TRBV6-1 and TRBJ1-1; tentatively, D is TRBD1 (6 bases). This CDR3 has 15 amino acids. Trimming cost V 5 bases and J 1 base, with 14 bases left between them. CDR1 MNHNS and CDR2 SASEGT come from the germline V gene.

This clonotype has ten or more counts. The rearrangement uses TRBV30 and TRBJ1-5; D not certain. This CDR3 is 15 amino acids long. V shed 2 bases and J shed 7 bases, with 18 bases lying between them. Looked up from germline, CDR1 is GTSNPN and CDR2 is SVGIG (reference sequence). The CDR3 region has the DNA TGTGCCTGGAGTCTCCAAGGAGGGTCGGGCCAGCCCCAGCATTTT. It encodes CAWSLQGGSGQPQHF.

Ten or more counts support this clonotype. The rearrangement uses TRBV20-1 and TRBJ2-1; D is undetermined. The CDR3 loop spans 14 amino acids. V was cut by 0 bases and J by 3 bases, with 9 bases left in between. The germline V gene encodes CDR1 DFQATT and CDR2 SNEGSKA (reference sequence). CDR3 sequence: CSARELAYYNEQFF. CDR3 in DNA: TGCAGTGCTAGAGAACTGGCTTACTACAATGAGCAGTTCTTC.

The V gene is TRBV7-2, the J gene TRBJ2-2; 12 nucleotides line up with TRBD2. CDR1 SGHTA and CDR2 FQGNSA come from the germline V gene. CDR3 length: 16 amino acids. V dropped 5 bases and J dropped 4; count of bases not matched to a gene: 5. The CDR3 DNA follows: TGTGCCAGCAGCAAGACTAGCGGGAGTGGCACCGGGGAGCTGTTTTTT. Its protein product is CASSKTSGSGTGELFF. Full variable domain (missing parts from reference TRBV7-2 and TRBJ2-2): GAGVSQSPSNKVTEKGKDVELRCDPISGHTALYWYRQSLGQGLEFLIYFQGNSAPDKSGLPSDRFSAERTGGSVSTLTIQRTQQEDSAVYLCASSKTSGSGTGELFFGEGSRLTVL.

The V call is TRBV2, the J call TRBJ2-5, with a weak D call TRBD1 (5 bases). CDR3 length: 13 residues. The V end lost 6 bases, the J end lost 4 bases, and 12 bases lay between the germline ends. CDR1 SNHLY and CDR2 FYNNEI come from the germline V gene. The CDR3 bases are TGTGCCAGCAGGTTTGACAGAATAGAGACCCAGTACTTC. This codes for CASRFDRIETQYF.

In its sample, this clonotype was seen many times. This chain uses TRBV5-5 with TRBJ1-1; TRBD1 might be the D (6 bases). Germline V gives CDR1 SGHKS, CDR2 YYEKEE (reference sequence). V was shortened by 5 bases and J by 0 bases, with 20 bases between the two germline ends. The CDR3 has 17 amino acids. In DNA form, the CDR3 reads TGTGCCAGCAGGAGGGGGGTAGAGCCTATTATGAACACTGAAGCTTTCTTT. Translated: CASRRGVEPIMNTEAFF.

This clonotype was seen at least ten times. V gene TRBV5-1 combines with J gene TRBJ2-6, with 7 bases aligning to TRBD2. V trimming: 0 bases; J trimming: 0 bases; junction bases outside the gene matches: 0. Per the germline V gene, CDR1 is SGHRS and CDR2 is YFSETQ. The CDR3 extends over 16 amino acids. Written as DNA, the CDR3 is TGCGCCAGCAGCTTGGCGGGGGGCTCTGGGGCCAACGTCCTGACTTTC. This sequence encodes CASSLAGGSGANVLTF.

This clonotype was seen ten or more times. The rearrangement joins TRBV12-3 or TRBV12-4 to TRBJ1-1; 9 nucleotides match TRBD1. This CDR3 spans 17 amino acids. V was clipped by 6 bases and J by 0 bases; unmatched bases: 11. The CDR3 DNA follows: TGTGCCAGCAGCCCAGACAGGGGGATAGCCATGAACACTGAAGCTTTCTTT. The encoded protein is CASSPDRGIAMNTEAFF.

The chain is built from TRBV5-1 and TRBJ1-3; D ambiguous. CDR1 is SGHRS and CDR2 is YFSETQ in the germline V gene. The V and J ends lost 4 bases and 0 bases respectively, with 11 bases between them. The CDR3 is 15 amino acids. This chain's CDR3 is CASSAHQASGNTIYF. CDR3 DNA sequence: TGCGCCAGCAGCGCACACCAGGCCTCTGGAAACACCATATATTTT.

The gene calls are TRBV7-2 and TRBJ2-5; perhaps D is TRBD1 or TRBD2 (7 bases each). CDR1 SGHTA and CDR2 FQGNSA come from the germline V gene. This CDR3 is built from 17 residues. V was clipped by 5 bases and J by 5 bases, with 24 bases between them. The DNA of the CDR3 is TGTGCCAGCAGCCTTAGACAGGGACGGGGGGTGGGGGAGACCCAGTACTTC. Its translation: CASSLRQGRGVGETQYF.

This clonotype was found a few times. This rearrangement joins TRBV2 to TRBJ2-7; 7 bases are a match to TRBD2. V shed 6 bases and J 2 bases; nucleotides not matched to a gene: 13. This CDR3 region has 16 residues. Looked up from germline, CDR1 is SNHLY and CDR2 is FYNNEI. The CDR3 sequence: CASSQVLVGGPYEQYF. DNA of the CDR3: TGTGCCAGCAGCCAGGTTTTAGTGGGAGGGCCCTACGAGCAGTACTTC.